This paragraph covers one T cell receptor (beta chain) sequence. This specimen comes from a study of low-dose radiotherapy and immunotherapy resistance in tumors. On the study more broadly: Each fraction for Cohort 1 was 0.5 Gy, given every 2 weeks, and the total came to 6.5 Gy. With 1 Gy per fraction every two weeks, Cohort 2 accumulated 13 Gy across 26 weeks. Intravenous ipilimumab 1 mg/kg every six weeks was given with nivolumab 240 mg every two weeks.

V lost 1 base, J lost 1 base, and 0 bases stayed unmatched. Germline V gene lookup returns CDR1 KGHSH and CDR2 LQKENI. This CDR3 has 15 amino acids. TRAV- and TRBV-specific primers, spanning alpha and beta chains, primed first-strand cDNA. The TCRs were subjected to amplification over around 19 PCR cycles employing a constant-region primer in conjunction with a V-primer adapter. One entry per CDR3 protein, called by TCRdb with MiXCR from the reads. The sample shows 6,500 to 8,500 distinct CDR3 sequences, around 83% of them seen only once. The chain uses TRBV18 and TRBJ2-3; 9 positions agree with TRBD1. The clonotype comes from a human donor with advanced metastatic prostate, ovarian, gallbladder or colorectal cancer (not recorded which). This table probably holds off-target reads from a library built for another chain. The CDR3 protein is CASSPRTGGTDTQYF. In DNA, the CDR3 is TGTGCCAGCTCACCACGGACAGGGGGCACAGATACGCAGTATTTT. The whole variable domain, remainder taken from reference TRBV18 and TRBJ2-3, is NAGVMQNPRHLVRRRGQEARLRCSPMKGHSHVYWYRQLPEEGLKFMVYLQKENIIDESGMPKERFSAEFPKEGPSILRIQQVVRGDSAAYFCASSPRTGGTDTQYFGPGTRLTVL.